The table lists the clone carrying this TCR beta chain with a count of one. The protocol was immunoSEQ multiplex PCR, while the TCRdb copy is restricted to in-frame clones and leaves out a portion. The data show around 36,000 clones, 90% to 95% seen once. The data derive from a study of T cell changes during pregnancy in multiple sclerosis. Germline V gene sequence: CDR1 SEHNR, CDR2 FQNEAQ (reference sequence). Trimming cost V 6 bases and J 8 bases; bases outside gene matches: 9. The CDR3 is made up of 15 amino acids. The sequenced sample was CD8+ T cells from peripheral blood mononuclear cells, obtained before pregnancy. The chain combines TRBV7-9 with TRBJ2-1, with TRBD1 matching over 11 bases. The sequence derives from a female donor with multiple sclerosis, enrolled in a pregnancy study. CDR3 sequence reads: CASSSGQGAGDEQFF. CDR3 DNA sequence: TGTGCCAGCAGTTCAGGACAGGGGGCGGGCGATGAGCAGTTCTTC.